This T cell receptor (beta chain) originates from a study of T cell changes during pregnancy in multiple sclerosis. Germline V gene lookup returns CDR1 LNHNV and CDR2 YYDKDF (reference sequence). Deletions cut 5 bases from V and 6 bases from J, with 14 bases between. This CDR3 region has 14 residues. Sequenced by immunoSEQ multiplex PCR; TCRdb stores in-frame clones only, minus some. The table lists approximately 63,000 clones, over 85% of them singletons. V is TRBV15 and J is TRBJ2-1, with D possibly TRBD2 on 5 matching bases. The specimen comprised CD8+ T cells from peripheral blood mononuclear cells, sampled in the third trimester of pregnancy. The receptor was derived from a female donor with multiple sclerosis, enrolled in a pregnancy study. CDR3 bases: TGTGCCACCAGCTGGTCCCGCGGGCGCAATGAGCAGTTCTTC. Translation gives CATSWSRGRNEQFF.